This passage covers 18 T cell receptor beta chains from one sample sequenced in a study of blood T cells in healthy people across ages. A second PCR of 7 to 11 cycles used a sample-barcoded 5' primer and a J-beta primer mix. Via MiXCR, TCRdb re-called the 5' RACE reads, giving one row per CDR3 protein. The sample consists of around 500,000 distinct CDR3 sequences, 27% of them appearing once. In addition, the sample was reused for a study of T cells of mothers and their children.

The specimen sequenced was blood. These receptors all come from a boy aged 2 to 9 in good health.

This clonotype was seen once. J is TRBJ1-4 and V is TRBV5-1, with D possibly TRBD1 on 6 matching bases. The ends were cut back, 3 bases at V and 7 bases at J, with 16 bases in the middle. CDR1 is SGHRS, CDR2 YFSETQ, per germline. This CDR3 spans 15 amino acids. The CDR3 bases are TGCGCCAGCAGCTCCCAGGCAGGGGCCGGTGAAAAACTGTTTTTT. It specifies CASSSQAGAGEKLFF.

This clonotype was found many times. The CDR3 sequence is CASSGKSRVETQYF. CDR3 DNA: TGTGCCAGCTCCGGGAAAAGTAGAGTGGAGACCCAGTACTTC. This chain connects TRBV2 to TRBJ2-1; tentative D call: TRBD2 (5 bases). TRBJ2-5 matches the DNA end more closely, so the J call is doubtful. Germline V lookup: CDR1 SNHLY, CDR2 FYNNEI. The CDR3 runs to 14 residues.

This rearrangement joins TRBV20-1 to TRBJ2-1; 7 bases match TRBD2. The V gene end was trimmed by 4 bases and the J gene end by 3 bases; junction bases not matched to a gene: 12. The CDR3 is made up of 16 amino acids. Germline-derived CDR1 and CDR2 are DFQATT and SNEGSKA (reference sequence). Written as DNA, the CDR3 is TGCAGTGCTACCGACCACGGGACTACCAACTACAATGAGCAGTTCTTC. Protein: CSATDHGTTNYNEQFF.

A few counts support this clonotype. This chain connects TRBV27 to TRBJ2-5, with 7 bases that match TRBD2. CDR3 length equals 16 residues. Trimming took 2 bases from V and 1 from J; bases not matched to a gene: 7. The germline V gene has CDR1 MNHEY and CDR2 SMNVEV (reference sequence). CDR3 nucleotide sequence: TGTGCCAGCAGTTTAGTCGCGGGAGCCCCCCAAGAGACCCAGTACTTC. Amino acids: CASSLVAGAPQETQYF.

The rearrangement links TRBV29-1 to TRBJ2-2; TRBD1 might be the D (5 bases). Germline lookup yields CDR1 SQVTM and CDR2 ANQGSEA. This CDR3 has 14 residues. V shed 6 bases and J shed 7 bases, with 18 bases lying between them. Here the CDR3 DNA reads TGCAGCGTAGCAACCAGGGTACTGGGCGGGGAGCTGTTTTTT. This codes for CSVATRVLGGELFF.

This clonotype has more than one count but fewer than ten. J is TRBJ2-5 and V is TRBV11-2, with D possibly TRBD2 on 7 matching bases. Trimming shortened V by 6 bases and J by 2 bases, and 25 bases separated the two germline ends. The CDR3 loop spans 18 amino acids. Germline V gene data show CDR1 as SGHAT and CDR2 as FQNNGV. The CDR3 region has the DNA TGTGCCAGCAGGATCAGGCCTGGCGGGGGCACGACACAAGAGACCCAGTACTTC. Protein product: CASRIRPGGGTTQETQYF.

DNA of the CDR3: TGTGCCAGCAGCTACCATCGACAGGGGGCAAATTCAAACACCGGGGAGCTGTTTTTT. Its translation: CASSYHRQGANSNTGELFF. This chain joins TRBV11-2 and TRBJ2-2; 10 bases fit TRBD1. The CDR3 is 19 amino acids. Germline CDR1 is SGHAT and CDR2 is FQNNGV. Losses at the gene ends were 4 bases for V and 2 bases for J; bases not matched to a gene: 13.

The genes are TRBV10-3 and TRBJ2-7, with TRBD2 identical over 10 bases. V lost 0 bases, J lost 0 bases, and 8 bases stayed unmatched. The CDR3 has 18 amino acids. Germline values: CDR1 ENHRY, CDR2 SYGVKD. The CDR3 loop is CAISESRLAGASSYEQYF. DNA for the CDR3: TGTGCCATCAGTGAGTCGAGGCTAGCGGGGGCCTCCTCCTACGAGCAGTACTTC.

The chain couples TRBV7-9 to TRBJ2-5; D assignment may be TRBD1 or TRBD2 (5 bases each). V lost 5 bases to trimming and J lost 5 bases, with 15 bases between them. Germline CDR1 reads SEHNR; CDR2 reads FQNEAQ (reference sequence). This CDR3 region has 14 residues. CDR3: CASSERGDWETQYF. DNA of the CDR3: TGTGCCAGCAGCGAGAGGGGCGACTGGGAGACCCAGTACTTC.

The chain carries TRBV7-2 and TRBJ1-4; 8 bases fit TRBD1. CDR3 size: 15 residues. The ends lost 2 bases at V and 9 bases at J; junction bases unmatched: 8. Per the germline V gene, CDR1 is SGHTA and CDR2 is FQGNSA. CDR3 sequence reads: CASSLSLQGAKKLFF. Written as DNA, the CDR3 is TGTGCCAGCAGCTTAAGTCTTCAGGGGGCGAAAAAACTGTTTTTT.

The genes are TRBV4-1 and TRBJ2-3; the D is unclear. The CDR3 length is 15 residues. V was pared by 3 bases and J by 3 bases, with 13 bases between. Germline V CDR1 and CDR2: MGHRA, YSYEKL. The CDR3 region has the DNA TGCGCCAGCAGCCAGCTGGGCGTGCGTACAGATACGCAGTATTTT. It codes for CASSQLGVRTDTQYF.

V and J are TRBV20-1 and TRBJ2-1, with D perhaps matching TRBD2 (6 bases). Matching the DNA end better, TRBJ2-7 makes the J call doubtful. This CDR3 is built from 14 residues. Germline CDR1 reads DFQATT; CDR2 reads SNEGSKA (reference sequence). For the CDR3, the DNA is TGCAGTGCTGGAGGAGGGGACCCCCTGGGAGGGCAGTACTTC. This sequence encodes CSAGGGDPLGGQYF.

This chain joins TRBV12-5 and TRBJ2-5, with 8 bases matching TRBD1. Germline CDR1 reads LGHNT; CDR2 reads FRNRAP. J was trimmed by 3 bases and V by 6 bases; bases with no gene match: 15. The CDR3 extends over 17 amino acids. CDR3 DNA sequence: TGTGCTAGTGGACTCCAGGGGGCTGGACTATACGAAGAGACCCAGTACTTC. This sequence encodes CASGLQGAGLYEETQYF.

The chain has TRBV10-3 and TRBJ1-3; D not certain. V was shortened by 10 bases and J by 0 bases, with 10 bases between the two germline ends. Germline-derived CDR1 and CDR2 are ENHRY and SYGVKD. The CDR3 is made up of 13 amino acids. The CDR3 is CATAGPSGNTIYF. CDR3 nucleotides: TGTGCCACCGCCGGGCCCTCTGGAAACACCATATATTTT.

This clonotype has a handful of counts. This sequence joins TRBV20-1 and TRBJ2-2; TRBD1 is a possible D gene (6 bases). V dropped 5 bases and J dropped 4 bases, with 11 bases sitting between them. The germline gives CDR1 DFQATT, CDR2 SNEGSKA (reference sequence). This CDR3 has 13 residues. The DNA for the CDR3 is TGCAGTGCTGGCCACAGGGTCACCGGGGAGCTGTTTTTT. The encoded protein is CSAGHRVTGELFF.

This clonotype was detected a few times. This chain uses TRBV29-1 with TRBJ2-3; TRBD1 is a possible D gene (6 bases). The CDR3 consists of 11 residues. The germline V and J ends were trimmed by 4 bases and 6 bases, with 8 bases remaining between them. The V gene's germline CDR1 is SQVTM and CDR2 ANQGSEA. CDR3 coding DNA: TGCAGCGTTGGGGACATGGATACGCAGTATTTT. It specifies CSVGDMDTQYF.

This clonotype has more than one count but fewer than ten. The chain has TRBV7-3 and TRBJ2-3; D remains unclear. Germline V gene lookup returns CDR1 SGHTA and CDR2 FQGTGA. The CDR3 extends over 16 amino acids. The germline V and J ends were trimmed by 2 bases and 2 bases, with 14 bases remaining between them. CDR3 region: CASSLGASPHTDTQYF. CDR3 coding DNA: TGTGCCAGCAGCTTAGGAGCCTCTCCCCACACAGATACGCAGTATTTT.

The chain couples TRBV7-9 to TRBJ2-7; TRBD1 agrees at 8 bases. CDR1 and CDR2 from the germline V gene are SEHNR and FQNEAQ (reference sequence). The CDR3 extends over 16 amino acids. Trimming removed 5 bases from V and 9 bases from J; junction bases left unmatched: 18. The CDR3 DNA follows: TGTGCCAGCAGCCCTCTCGACAGGGGAGTTAGCTGGGTGCAGTACTTC. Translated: CASSPLDRGVSWVQYF.